This T cell receptor beta chain was profiled in a study of CD8+ T cells in alopecia areata. J was trimmed by 7 bases and V by 2 bases; bases with no gene match: 9. This CDR3 region has 15 residues. Germline CDR1 and CDR2: MNHEY and SMNVEV (reference sequence). Described treatment: oral pan-JAK inhibitor, 5-10 mg twice daily. In alopecia areata patients, both lesional scalp punch biopsies and peripheral blood were collected. Both CD4+ and CD8+ T cells were separated by sorting PBMCs. cDNA prepared by RNA extraction and subsequent reverse transcription served as the template for sequencing. Profiling relied on immunoSEQ multiplex PCR, and the TCRdb table lists in-frame clones only, not all of them. The sample lists 180,000 or so clones, around 51% occurring once. Overall study findings and caveats: Treatment with tofacitinib significantly lowered scalp clonality and reduced expanded CD8+ clones among the top 100. For baseline CD8+ expansion, any link to response stays uncertain with one nonresponder.

This clone has just a few counts. Its matching antigen is unknown. The rearrangement uses TRBV27 and TRBJ2-7; TRBD2 aligns across 9 bases. The sequences come from CD8+ T cells sorted from blood, collected around week 54, from a patient treated with tofacitinib. This TCR came from a human donor with alopecia areata. CDR3 coding DNA: TGTGCCAGCAGTTTAATTGCGGGGGGGAATTATGAGCAGTACTTC. Translated, it gives CASSLIAGGNYEQYF.